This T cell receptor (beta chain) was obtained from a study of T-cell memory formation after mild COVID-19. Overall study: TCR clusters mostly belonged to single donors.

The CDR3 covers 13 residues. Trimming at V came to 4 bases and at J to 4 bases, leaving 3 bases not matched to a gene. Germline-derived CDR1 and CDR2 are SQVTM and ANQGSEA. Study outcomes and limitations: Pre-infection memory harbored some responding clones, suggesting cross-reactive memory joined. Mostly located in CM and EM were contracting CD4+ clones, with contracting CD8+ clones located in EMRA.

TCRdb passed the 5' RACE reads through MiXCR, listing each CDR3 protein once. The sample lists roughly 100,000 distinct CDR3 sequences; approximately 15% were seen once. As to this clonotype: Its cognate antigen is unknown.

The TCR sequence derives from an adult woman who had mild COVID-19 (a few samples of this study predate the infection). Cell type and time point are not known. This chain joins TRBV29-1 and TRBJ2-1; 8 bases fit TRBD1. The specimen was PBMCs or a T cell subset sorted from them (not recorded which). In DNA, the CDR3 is TGCAGCGTTGGAGGGACAGGATACAATGAGCAGTTCTTC. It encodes CSVGGTGYNEQFF.